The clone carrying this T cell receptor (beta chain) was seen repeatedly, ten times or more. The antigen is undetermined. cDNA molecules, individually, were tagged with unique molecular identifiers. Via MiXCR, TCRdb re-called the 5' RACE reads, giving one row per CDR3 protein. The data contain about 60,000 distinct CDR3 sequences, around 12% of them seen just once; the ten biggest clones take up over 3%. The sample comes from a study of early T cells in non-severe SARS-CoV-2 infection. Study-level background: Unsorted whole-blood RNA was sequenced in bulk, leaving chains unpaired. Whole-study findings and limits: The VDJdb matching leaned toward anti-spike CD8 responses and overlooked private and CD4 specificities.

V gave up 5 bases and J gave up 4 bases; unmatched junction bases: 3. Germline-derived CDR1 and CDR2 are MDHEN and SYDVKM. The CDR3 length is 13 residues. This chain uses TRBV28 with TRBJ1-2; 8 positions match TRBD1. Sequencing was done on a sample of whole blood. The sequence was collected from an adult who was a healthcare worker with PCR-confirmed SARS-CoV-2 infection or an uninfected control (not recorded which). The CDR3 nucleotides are TGTGCCAGCAGTGTCGGACAGGGCTATGGCTACACCTTC. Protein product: CASSVGQGYGYTF.